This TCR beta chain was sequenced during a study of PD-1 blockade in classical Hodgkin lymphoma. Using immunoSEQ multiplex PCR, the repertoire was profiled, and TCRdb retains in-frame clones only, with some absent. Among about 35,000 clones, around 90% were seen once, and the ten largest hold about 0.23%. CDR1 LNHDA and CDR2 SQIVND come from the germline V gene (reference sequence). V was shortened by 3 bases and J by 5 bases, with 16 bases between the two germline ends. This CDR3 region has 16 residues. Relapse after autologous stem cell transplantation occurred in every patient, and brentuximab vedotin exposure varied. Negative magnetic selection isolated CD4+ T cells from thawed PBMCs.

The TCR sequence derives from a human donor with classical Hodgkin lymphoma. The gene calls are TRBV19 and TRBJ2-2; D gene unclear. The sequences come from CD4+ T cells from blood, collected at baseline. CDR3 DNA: TGTGCCAGTAGTATCGTACGTCTGGTCTGGACCGGGGAGCTGTTTTTT. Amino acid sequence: CASSIVRLVWTGELFF.